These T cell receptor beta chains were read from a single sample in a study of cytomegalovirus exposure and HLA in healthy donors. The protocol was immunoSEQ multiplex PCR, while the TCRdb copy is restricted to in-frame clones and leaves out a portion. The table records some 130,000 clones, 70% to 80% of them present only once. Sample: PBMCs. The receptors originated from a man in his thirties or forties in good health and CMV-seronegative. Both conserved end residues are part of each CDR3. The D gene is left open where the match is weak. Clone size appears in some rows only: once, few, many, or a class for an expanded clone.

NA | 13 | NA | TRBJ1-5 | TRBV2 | CASLREVNQPQHF
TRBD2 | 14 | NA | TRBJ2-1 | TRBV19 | CASTHVAGYNEQFF
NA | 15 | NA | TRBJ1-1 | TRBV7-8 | CASSLVDNMNTEAFF
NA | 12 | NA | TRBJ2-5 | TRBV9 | CASSRGMETQYF
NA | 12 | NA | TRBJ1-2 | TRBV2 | CASSEKSYGYTF
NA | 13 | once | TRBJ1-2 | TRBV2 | CASSDRAYDGYTF
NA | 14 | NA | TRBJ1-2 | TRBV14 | CASSPLLPRYGYTF
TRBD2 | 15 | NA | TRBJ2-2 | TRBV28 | CASSSLAGVAGELFF
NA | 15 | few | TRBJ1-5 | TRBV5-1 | CASSPEGVGNQPQHF
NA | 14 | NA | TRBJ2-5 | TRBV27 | CASSHTGTKETQYF
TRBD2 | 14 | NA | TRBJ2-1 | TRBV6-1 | CASERESSYNEQFF
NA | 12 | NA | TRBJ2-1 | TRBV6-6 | CASSLEKDEQFF
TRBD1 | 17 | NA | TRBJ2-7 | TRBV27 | CASSRDRGNGRDYEQYF
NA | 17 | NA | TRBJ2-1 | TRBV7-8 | CASSWGGAGGTYNEQFF
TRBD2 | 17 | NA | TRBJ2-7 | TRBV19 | CASSLRTSGRIPYEQYF
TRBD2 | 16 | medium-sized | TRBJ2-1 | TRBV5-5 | CASSLLLAGEGNEQFF
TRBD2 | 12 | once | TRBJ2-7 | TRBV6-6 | CASSYSPGGQYF
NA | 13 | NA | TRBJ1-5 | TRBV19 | CASSIDRGRPQHF
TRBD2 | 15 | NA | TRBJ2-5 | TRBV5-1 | CASSMGTSGIETQYF
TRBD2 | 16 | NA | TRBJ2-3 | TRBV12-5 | CASGLLAGEHTGQQYF
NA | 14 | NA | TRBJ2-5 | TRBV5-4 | CASSLGRTGETQYF
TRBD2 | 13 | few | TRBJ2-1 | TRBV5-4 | CASSLGAGDEQFF
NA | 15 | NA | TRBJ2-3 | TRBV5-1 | CASTTRGPSTDTQYF
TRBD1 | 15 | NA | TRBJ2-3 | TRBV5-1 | CASSIAIGTGGAQYF
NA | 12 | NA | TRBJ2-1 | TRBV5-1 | CASRRDFNEQFF
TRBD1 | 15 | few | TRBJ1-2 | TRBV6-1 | CASSPRDRGNYGYTF
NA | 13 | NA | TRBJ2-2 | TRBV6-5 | CASSYEGAGELFF
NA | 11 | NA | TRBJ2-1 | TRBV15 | CATSTFYEQFF
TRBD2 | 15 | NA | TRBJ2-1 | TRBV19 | CASSIPGRAYNEQFF
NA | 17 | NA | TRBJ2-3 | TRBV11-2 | CASSRVGDLAPTDTQYF
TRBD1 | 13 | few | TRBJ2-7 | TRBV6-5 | CASSDNRGHEQYF
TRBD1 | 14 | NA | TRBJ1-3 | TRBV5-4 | CASSFGTGENTIYF
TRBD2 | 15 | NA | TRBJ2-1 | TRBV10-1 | CASSSGTSYPYEQFF
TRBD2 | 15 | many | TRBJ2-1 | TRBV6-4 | CASSPGLAGGNEQFF
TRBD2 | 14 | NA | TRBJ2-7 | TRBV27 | CASSLSTSGPEQYF
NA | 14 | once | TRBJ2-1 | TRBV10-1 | CASSDGATPNEQFF
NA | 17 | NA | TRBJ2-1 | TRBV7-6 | CASSLTLMGPNYNEQFF
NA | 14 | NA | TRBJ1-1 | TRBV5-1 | CASSLETQNTEAFF
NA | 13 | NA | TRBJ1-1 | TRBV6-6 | CASSYSRGTEAFF
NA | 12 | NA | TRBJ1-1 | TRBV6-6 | CASSAGNTEAFF
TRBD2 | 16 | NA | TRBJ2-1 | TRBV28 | CASGGAGGSSYNEQFF
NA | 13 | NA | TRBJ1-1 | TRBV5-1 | CASSLGGGVEAFF
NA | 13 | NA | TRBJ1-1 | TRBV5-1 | CASRIQGSTEAFF
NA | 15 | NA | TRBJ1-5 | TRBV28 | CASFREGLSNQPQHF
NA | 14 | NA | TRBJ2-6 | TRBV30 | CAWTKSSGANVLTF
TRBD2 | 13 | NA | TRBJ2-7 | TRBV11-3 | CARTAGISYEQYF
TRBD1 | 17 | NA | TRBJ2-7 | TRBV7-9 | CASSSKWGTGGFDEQYF
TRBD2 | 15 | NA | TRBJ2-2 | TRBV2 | CASEGSGRAAGELFF
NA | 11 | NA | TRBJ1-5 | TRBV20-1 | CSAATNQPQHF
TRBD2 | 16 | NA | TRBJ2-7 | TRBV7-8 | CASSAFTSGNSYEQYF
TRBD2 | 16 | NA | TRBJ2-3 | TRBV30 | CAWRGLLAGYTDTQYF
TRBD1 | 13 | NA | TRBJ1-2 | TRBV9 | CASTMTGNYGYTF
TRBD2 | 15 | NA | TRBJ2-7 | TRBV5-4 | CASSLAGGSGNEQYF
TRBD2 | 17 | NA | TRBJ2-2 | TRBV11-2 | CASSLVSLAVNTGELFF